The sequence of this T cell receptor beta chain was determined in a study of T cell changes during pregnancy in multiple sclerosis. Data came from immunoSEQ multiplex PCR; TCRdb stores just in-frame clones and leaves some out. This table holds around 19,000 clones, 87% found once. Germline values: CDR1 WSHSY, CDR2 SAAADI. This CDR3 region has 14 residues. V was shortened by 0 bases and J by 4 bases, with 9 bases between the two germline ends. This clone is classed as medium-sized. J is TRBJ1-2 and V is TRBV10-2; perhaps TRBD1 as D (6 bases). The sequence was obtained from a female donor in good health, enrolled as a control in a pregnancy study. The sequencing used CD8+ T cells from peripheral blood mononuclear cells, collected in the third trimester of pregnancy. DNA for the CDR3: TGCGCCAGCAGTGAGTCGGAGGACAGCTATGGCTACACCTTC. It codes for CASSESEDSYGYTF.